This T cell receptor (beta chain) comes out of a study of blood T cell repertoires in COVID-19. Study summary: Whether acute or convalescent, the COVID-19 samples came from the United States, Italy and Spain. PBMCs, B-cell-depleted T cells, or T cells provided the cDNA or gDNA that made up the material.

Per the original methods: Using reference gene primer amplification, nucleated cell counts were estimated. Measured with immunoSEQ multiplex PCR; TCRdb has only the in-frame clones, and not every one. The D gene and trimming were derived from the DNA, and the V and J assignments and clone size from that table. Among under 250,000 clones, 80% to 85% were seen once, and the ten largest hold more than 2%. V trimming: 3 bases; J trimming: 0 bases; junction bases outside the gene matches: 8. CDR1 and CDR2 (germline): GTSNPN, SVGIG (reference sequence). The CDR3 spans 17 residues. The TCR comes from a woman aged 55 to 70 with acute or convalescent COVID-19. The sequenced sample was peripheral blood. The chain employs TRBV30 and TRBJ2-6; 7 nucleotides match TRBD2. CDR3 coding DNA: TGTGCCTGGAGCTCGAAAGCGGGGCTCTCTGGGGCCAACGTCCTGACTTTC. Protein: CAWSSKAGLSGANVLTF.